The 3 T cell receptor beta chains below all came from one sample that was sequenced in a study of T cells in Graves' hyperthyroidism and ophthalmopathy. TCR beta CDR3 region amplification was performed from RNA transcripts. The HTBI primer set drove a first-round RT-PCR of the TCR CDR3. From the multiplex PCR reads, TCRdb called clonotypes with MiXCR, one entry per CDR3 protein. This table has fewer than 900,000 distinct CDR3 sequences, around 20% appearing once. The sample comprised blood. All receptors derive from a woman aged 45-65 years with Graves' hyperthyroidism that later progressed to Graves' ophthalmopathy.

This clonotype was observed at least ten times. The CDR3 here is CASSSEKGYTF. CDR3 coding DNA: TGTGCCAGCAGCTCTGAAAAGGGCTACACCTTC. V usage is TRBV7-9 and J usage is TRBJ1-2; D is undetermined. Germline loops: CDR1 SEHNR, CDR2 FQNEAQ (reference sequence). The germline V and J ends were trimmed by 4 bases and 8 bases, with 8 bases remaining between them. This CDR3 comprises 11 residues.

This clonotype was recorded at least ten times. The genes are TRBV12-3 or TRBV12-4 and TRBJ1-1, with 8 nucleotides matching TRBD1. V gave up 6 bases and J gave up 6 bases; unmatched junction bases: 3. CDR3 length: 12 residues. This CDR3 is CASRPTGAEAFF. CDR3 DNA: TGTGCCAGCAGGCCGACAGGGGCTGAAGCTTTCTTT.

This clonotype was seen at least ten times. This rearrangement joins TRBV6-1 to TRBJ1-5; a possible D gene is TRBD1 (5 bases). The V and J ends lost 0 bases and 6 bases respectively, with 18 bases between them. Germline-derived CDR1 and CDR2 are MNHNS and SASEGT. There are 17 residues in the CDR3. The CDR3 loop reads CASSEAFSGVSSQPQHF. The CDR3 DNA follows: TGTGCCAGCAGTGAAGCGTTCTCGGGGGTGTCCAGTCAGCCCCAGCATTTT.